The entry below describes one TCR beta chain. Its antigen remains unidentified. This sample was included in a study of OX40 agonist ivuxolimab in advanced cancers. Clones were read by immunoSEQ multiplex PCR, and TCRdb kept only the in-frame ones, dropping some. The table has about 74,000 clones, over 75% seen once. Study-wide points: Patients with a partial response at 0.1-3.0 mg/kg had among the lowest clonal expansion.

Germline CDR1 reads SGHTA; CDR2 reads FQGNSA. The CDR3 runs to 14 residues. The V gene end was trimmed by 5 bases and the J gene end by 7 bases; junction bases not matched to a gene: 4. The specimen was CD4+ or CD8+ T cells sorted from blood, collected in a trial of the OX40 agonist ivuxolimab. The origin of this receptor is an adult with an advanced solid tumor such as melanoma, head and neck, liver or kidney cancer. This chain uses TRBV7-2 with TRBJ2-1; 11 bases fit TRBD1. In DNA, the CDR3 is TGTGCCAGCAGCGGACAGGGGGCGCGTAATGAGCAGTTCTTC. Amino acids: CASSGQGARNEQFF.